This T cell receptor (beta chain) stems from a study of PD-L1 blockade in urothelial cancer. Study background: A median of roughly 150,000 T cells was found in the blood samples.

The method was immunoSEQ multiplex PCR; TCRdb's version includes in-frame clones alone and lacks a portion of them. In the table there are roughly 50,000 clones, 70% to 90% of which are singletons. The CDR3 sequence is 14 residues long. The germline V gene encodes CDR1 ENHRY and CDR2 SYGVKD. V lost 6 bases, J lost 0 bases, and 12 bases lay in between. The sample's time point: pretreatment peripheral blood. The chain has TRBV10-3 and TRBJ2-7, with a tentative D call TRBD2 (5 bases). The specimen was PBMCs, collected around atezolizumab (anti-PD-L1) treatment. The TCR originated in a woman aged 60 to 75 with urothelial cancer. CDR3 DNA sequence: TGTGCCATCAGCTCCGGACTGAGCTCCTACGAGCAGTACTTC. This gives the protein CAISSGLSSYEQYF.